Listed below are T cell receptor beta chains from one sample, sequenced in a study of shared clonotypes between healthy human individuals. Sequenced by immunoSEQ multiplex PCR; TCRdb stores in-frame clones only, minus some. The sample has around 2.3 million clones; approximately 95% are singletons. Source material: naive CD4+ T cells sorted from blood. All receptors derive from a man aged 18 to 30 in good health. Both conserved end residues are part of each CDR3. Fields, in order: clone size, J gene, V gene, D gene, CDR3 protein, CDR3 DNA. A D gene is named only where the DNA matches it firmly. Size values are once, few and many counts, or a class for expanded clones, and some rows have none.

- TRBJ2-7 TRBV10-1 TRBD2 CASSQTSGNYEQYF TGCGCCAGCAGCCAGACTAGCGGGAACTACGAGCAGTACTTC
- TRBJ1-5 TRBV7-6 - CASSLGINQPQHF TGTGCCAGCAGCTTAGGAATAAATCAGCCCCAGCATTTT
once TRBJ1-4 TRBV2 - CASSVRPATNEKLFF TGTGCCTCTTCGGTCAGGCCCGCAACTAATGAAAAACTGTTTTTT
once TRBJ2-6 TRBV11-2 - CASSSTWSSGANVLTF TGTGCCAGCAGCTCAACGTGGAGCTCTGGGGCCAACGTCCTGACTTTC
- TRBJ2-2 TRBV10-3 - CAISESNQWELFF TGTGCCATCAGTGAGTCGAATCAATGGGAGCTGTTTTTT
- TRBJ2-7 TRBV7-2 - CASSLVSGAAYEQYF TGTGCCAGCAGCTTAGTCTCCGGGGCCGCCTACGAGCAGTACTTC
- TRBJ2-1 TRBV27 TRBD2 CASTGAGGPWGEQFF TGTGCCAGCACGGGGGCGGGAGGGCCCTGGGGTGAGCAGTTCTTC
- TRBJ2-3 TRBV7-2 - CASSLDSFERTDTQYF TGTGCCAGCAGCTTGGATAGTTTTGAACGCACAGATACGCAGTATTTT
- TRBJ1-1 TRBV5-1 - CASSSGVWNTEAFF TGCGCCAGCAGCTCCGGGGTTTGGAACACTGAAGCTTTCTTT
- TRBJ1-1 TRBV7-3 TRBD1 CASSLGQGVETEAFF TGTGCCAGCAGCCTCGGACAGGGGGTCGAAACTGAAGCTTTCTTT
- TRBJ1-5 TRBV28 - CASSRYVQPQHF TGTGCCAGCAGCCGGTACGTCCAGCCCCAGCATTTT
- TRBJ1-6 TRBV2 - CASSAPGSPLHF TGTGCCAGCAGTGCCCCCGGTTCACCCCTCCACTTT
few TRBJ1-2 TRBV5-6 - CASSFRQEQGYTF TGTGCCAGCAGCTTTAGACAGGAACAAGGCTACACCTTC
- TRBJ1-2 TRBV6-1 - CASSGQANYGYTF TGTGCCAGCAGTGGACAGGCTAACTATGGCTACACCTTC
- TRBJ2-7 TRBV15 TRBD2 CATSRGGTSGPYEQYF TGTGCCACCAGCAGAGGGGGGACTAGCGGCCCCTACGAGCAGTACTTC
once TRBJ2-1 TRBV27 - CASSLRDSLGANEQFF TGTGCCAGCAGTTTAAGGGACTCGTTGGGGGCCAATGAGCAGTTCTTC
- TRBJ1-1 TRBV6-5 TRBD1 CASSYSGTGSFEAFF TGTGCCAGCAGTTACTCCGGGACAGGCTCCTTCGAAGCTTTCTTT
- TRBJ2-7 TRBV6-1 - CASSEYSSYEQYF TGTGCCAGCAGTGAGTACAGCTCCTACGAGCAGTACTTC
- TRBJ2-5 TRBV5-1 - CASRVSNGRGLETQYF TGCGCCAGCAGAGTATCCAACGGGAGAGGCTTGGAGACCCAGTACTTC
- TRBJ1-2 TRBV30 TRBD1 CAWSARRTGGASNYGYTF TGTGCCTGGAGTGCCCGAAGGACAGGGGGCGCGAGTAACTATGGCTACACCTTC
- TRBJ2-2 TRBV10-3 - CAISEEWATGELFF TGTGCCATCAGTGAGGAGTGGGCCACCGGGGAGCTGTTTTTT
- TRBJ1-1 TRBV27 - CASSFVQNTEAFF TGTGCCAGCAGTTTTGTCCAGAACACTGAAGCTTTCTTT
- TRBJ2-1 TRBV28 - CASSLPISYNEQFF TGTGCCAGCAGTTTACCAATCTCCTACAATGAGCAGTTCTTC
- TRBJ2-7 TRBV7-2 - CASSLAPPGAYEQYF TGTGCCAGCAGCTTAGCCCCCCCAGGGGCCTACGAGCAGTACTTC
- TRBJ1-2 TRBV6-5 - CASSPPRASGYTF TGTGCCAGCAGTCCCCCCAGGGCGTCAGGCTACACCTTC
- TRBJ1-1 TRBV5-1 - CASSPAGNTEAFF TGCGCCAGCAGCCCGGCGGGAAACACTGAAGCTTTCTTT
- TRBJ2-7 TRBV10-2 TRBD2 CASTHSGEAYEQYF TGCGCCAGCACTCATAGCGGGGAAGCCTACGAGCAGTACTTC
- TRBJ1-1 TRBV5-1 TRBD1 CASSLAGTANTEAFF TGCGCCAGCAGCTTGGCCGGGACAGCAAACACTGAAGCTTTCTTT
- TRBJ1-4 TRBV6-5 - CASSRQKKNEKLFF TGTGCCAGCAGTCGACAGAAAAAAAATGAAAAACTGTTTTTT
- TRBJ1-5 TRBV29-1 - CSAASSGVQPQHF TGCAGCGCCGCGAGCAGTGGGGTCCAGCCCCAGCATTTT
- TRBJ2-1 TRBV11-2 TRBD2 CASSLDRPSGRANEQFF TGTGCCAGCAGCTTGGACCGCCCTAGCGGGAGGGCCAATGAGCAGTTCTTC
- TRBJ2-4 TRBV29-1 - CSVEEGRRSKNIQYF TGCAGCGTTGAAGAAGGGCGGAGATCCAAAAACATTCAGTACTTC
once TRBJ2-2 TRBV5-1 - CASSFDGGDGTGELFF TGCGCCAGCAGCTTTGACGGGGGCGATGGCACCGGGGAGCTGTTTTTT